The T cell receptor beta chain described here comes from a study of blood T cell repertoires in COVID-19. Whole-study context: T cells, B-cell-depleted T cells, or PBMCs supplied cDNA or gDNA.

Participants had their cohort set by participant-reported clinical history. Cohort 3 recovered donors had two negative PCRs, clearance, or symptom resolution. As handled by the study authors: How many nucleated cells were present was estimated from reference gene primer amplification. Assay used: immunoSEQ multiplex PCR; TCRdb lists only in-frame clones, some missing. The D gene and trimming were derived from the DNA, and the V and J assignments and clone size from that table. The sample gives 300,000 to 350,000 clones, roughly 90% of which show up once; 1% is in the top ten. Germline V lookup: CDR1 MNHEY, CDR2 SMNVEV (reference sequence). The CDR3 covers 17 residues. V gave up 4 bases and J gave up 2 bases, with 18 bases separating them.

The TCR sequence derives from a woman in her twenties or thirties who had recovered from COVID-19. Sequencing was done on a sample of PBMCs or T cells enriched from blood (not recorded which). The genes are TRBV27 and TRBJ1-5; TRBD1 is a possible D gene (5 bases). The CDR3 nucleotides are TGTGCCAGCAGTTCTCTTGGGGGAGGAAGGGGCAATCAGCCCCAGCATTTT. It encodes CASSSLGGGRGNQPQHF.